The T cell receptor beta chain under discussion was sequenced for a study of cytomegalovirus exposure and HLA in healthy donors (dated by TCRdb to the late 2010s). As for the study more broadly: According to a later analysis, the 100 to 150 validation repertoires were produced on the same platform as the 666 repertoires of the first cohort. Besides the first cohort of some 670 subjects, a separate validation cohort made up of over 95 different subjects was used. The study combined high-throughput TCR immunosequencing, statistical association of individual TCRs with disease status, and machine learning to predict cytomegalovirus infection status. The study was designed to test whether signatures of past pathogen exposure could be identified by cataloging public T cell receptors. Summary of the overall study and its limitations: The authors suggested that the approach could potentially be generalized to other disease states and immunological phenotypes. Most TCR sequences were seen in very few donors, while some public TCRs were found in many individuals. The classifier was reported to diagnose cytomegalovirus status with high specificity and sensitivity in both the original and validation cohorts. A later analysis lacked HLA typing for the validation cohort, so it scored co-occurrence in that cohort across all 110 or so repertoires. A total of 150 to 200 TCR beta chains were listed by the study as associated with cytomegalovirus. Subsequent analysis determined that TCRs grouped into clusters in the first cohort also showed a tendency toward co-occurrence across the roughly 130 validation repertoires, and roughly 95% of cluster scores exceeded 0. A few of the identified cytomegalovirus-associated TCR beta chains were confirmed in vitro to be specific for cytomegalovirus antigens.

The CDR3, from cysteine to phenylalanine, totals 14 residues. Only the CDR3 DNA stays, 42 bases, in frame from base 1. Trimmed from V: 4 bases; trimmed from J: 9 bases; junction bases lacking a gene match: 11. The germline V gene encodes CDR1 SGHTA and CDR2 FQGNSA. Library preparation used the immunoSEQ multiplex PCR assay. Concerning the study's data processing: A statistical classification framework was built to diagnose cytomegalovirus status from the catalog of TCR beta chain sequences. The immuneACCESS repertoire file appears here via TCRdb, limited to in-frame rearrangements. These files lack a portion of the clones; in checked studies, under half of the deficit traces to unresolved V genes, and the cause of the others is not known. That table gives V, J and clone size, and the DNA gave D and trimming. Within this sample are almost 70,000 clones, with around 96% of them counted one time only. The top ten hold 4.5% of the sample.

On this clone: Its antigen is still unknown. No quality values exist for individual bases; no much larger clone is one base distant.

The donors were included in the validation cohort of 120 subjects, a group kept apart from the roughly 670-subject first cohort. The source of this sequence is a woman under 30 in good health and CMV-seropositive. Specimen: PBMCs. The chain links TRBV7-2 with TRBJ2-5, and TRBD1 aligns with 7 junction nucleotides. The CDR3 region reads CASSSDRTVGAQYF. At the DNA level, the sequence is TGTGCCAGCAGCTCGGACAGGACGGTAGGGGCCCAGTACTTC.